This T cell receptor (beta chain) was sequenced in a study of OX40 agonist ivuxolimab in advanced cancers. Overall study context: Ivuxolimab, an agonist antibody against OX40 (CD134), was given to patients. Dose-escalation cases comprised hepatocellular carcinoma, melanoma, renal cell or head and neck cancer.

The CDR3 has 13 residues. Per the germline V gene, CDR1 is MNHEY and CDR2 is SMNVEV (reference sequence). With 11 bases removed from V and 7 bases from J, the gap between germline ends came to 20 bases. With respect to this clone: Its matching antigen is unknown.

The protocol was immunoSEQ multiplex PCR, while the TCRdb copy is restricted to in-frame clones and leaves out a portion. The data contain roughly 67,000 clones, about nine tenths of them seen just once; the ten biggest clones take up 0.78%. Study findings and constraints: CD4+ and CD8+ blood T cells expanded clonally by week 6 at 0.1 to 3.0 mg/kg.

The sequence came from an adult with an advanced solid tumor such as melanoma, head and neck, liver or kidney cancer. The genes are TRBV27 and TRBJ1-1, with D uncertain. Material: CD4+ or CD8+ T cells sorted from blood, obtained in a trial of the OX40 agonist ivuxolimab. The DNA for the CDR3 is TGTGCCTCTGCTCCCAGCGTAGGCGTTGAAGCTTTCTTT. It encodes CASAPSVGVEAFF.